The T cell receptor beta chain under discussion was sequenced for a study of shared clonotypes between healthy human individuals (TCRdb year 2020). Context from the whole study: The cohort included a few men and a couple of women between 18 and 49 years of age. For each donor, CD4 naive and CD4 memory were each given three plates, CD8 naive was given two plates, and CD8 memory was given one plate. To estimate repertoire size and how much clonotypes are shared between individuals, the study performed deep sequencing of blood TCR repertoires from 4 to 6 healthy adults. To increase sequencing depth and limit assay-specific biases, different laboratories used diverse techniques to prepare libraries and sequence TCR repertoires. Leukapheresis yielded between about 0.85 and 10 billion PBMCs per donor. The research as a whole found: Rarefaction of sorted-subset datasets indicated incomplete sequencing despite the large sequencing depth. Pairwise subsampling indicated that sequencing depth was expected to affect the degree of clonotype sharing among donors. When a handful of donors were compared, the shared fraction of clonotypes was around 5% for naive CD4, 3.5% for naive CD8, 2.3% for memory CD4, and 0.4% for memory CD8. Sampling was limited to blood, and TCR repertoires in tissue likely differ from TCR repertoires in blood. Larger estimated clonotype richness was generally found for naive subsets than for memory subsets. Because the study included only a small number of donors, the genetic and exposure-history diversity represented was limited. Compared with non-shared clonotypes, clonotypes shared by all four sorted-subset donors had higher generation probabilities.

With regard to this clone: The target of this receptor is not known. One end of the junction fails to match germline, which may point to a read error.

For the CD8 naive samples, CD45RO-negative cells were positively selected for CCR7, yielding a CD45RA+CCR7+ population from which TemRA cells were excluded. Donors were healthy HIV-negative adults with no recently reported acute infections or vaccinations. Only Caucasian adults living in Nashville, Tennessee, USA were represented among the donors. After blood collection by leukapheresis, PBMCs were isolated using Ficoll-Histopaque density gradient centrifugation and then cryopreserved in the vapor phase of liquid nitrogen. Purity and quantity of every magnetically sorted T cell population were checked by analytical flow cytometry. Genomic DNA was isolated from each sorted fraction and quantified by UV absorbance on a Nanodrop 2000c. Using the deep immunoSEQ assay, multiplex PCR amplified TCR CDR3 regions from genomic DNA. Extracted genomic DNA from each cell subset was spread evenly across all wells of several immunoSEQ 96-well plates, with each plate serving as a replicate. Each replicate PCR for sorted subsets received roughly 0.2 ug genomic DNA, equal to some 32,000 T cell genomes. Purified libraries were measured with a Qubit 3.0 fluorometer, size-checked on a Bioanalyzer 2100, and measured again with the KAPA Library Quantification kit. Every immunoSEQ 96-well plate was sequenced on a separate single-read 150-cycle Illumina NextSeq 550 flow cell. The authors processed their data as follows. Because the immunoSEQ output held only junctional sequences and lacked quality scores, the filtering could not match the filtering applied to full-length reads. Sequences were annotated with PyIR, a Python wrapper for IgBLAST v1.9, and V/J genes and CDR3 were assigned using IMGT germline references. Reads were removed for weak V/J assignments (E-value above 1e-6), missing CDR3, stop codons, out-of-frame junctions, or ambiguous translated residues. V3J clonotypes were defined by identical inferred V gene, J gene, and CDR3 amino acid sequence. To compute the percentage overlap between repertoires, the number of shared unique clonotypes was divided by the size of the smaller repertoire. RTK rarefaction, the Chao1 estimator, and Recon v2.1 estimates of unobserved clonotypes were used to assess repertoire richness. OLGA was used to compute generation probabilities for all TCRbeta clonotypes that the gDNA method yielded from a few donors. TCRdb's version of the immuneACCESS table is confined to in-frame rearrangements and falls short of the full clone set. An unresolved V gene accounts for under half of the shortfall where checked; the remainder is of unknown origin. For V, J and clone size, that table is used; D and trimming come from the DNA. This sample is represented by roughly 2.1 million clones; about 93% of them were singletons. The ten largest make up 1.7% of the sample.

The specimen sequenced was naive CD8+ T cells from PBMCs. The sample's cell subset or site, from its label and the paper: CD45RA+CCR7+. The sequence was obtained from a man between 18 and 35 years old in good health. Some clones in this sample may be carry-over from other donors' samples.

In nucleotides, the sequence is TGTGCCAGTAGTCTCGGACTAGGCCAAGGGACCCAGTACTTC. This translates into CASSLGLGQGTQYF. The chain is made from TRBV19 and TRBJ2-5, and TRBD2 matches 7 of the central bases. CDR3 length: 14 amino acids, cysteine to phenylalanine. Solely the CDR3 DNA is kept, with 42 bases framed from the first base. CDR1 and CDR2 (LNHDA, SQIVND) derive from the germline V gene (reference sequence).